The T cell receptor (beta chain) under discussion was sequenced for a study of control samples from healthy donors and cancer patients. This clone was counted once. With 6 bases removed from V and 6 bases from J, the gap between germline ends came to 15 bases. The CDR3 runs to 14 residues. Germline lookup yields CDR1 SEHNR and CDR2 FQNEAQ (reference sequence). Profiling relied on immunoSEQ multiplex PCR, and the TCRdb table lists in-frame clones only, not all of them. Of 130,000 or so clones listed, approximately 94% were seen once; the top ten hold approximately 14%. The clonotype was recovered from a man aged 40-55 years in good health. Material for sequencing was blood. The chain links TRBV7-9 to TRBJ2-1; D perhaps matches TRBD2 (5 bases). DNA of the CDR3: TGTGCCAGCAGAAACGGGGATTCGATCAATGAGCAGTTCTTC. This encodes CASRNGDSINEQFF.